This T cell receptor (beta chain) is drawn from a study of identical twins. Unique molecular identifiers were present on the cDNA, which also gained a universal primer site by template switching. TCRdb ran MiXCR on the 5' RACE reads and lists one entry per CDR3 protein. The sample lists about 690,000 distinct CDR3 sequences, 5.5% to 6.5% seen once, with 1.5% to 2% in the top ten. Trimming took off 6 bases at V and 1 base at J, with 7 bases between the two ends. Germline V gene lookup returns CDR1 MNHNS and CDR2 SASEGT. This CDR3 contains 13 residues. This clonotype was observed at least ten times. Its specificity is not known. General observations from the study: Models underestimated how often monozygotic twins shared out-of-frame TCR alpha. A lower insertion count was a feature of abundant cord blood beta clonotypes, with no such feature in memory repertoires.

Sample: naive T cells sorted from blood. The receptor comes from a man between 18 and 35 years old in good health. The chain couples TRBV6-1 to TRBJ1-5, with D possibly being TRBD1 (5 bases). This chain's CDR3 is CASSTGSNQPQHF. The CDR3 nucleotides are TGTGCCAGCAGCACAGGAAGCAATCAGCCCCAGCATTTT.